This paragraph reports one T cell receptor beta chain. This sample is drawn from a study of blood T cell repertoires in COVID-19. The protocol was immunoSEQ multiplex PCR, while the TCRdb copy is restricted to in-frame clones and leaves out a portion. The data show about 69,000 clones, about 85% seen once. V was pared by 6 bases and J by 3 bases, with 10 bases of the junction left unmatched. Germline loops: CDR1 LGHDT, CDR2 YNNKEL (reference sequence). This CDR3 comprises 16 residues. The sequence derives from a man older than 75 with acute or convalescent COVID-19. Input material: peripheral blood. J is TRBJ2-7 and V is TRBV3-1 (or the pseudogene TRBV3-2), with 11 nucleotides matching TRBD2. The CDR3 sequence: CASSPRLAGNNYEQYF. CDR3 nucleotides: TGTGCCAGCAGTCCCCGACTAGCGGGAAATAACTACGAGCAGTACTTC.